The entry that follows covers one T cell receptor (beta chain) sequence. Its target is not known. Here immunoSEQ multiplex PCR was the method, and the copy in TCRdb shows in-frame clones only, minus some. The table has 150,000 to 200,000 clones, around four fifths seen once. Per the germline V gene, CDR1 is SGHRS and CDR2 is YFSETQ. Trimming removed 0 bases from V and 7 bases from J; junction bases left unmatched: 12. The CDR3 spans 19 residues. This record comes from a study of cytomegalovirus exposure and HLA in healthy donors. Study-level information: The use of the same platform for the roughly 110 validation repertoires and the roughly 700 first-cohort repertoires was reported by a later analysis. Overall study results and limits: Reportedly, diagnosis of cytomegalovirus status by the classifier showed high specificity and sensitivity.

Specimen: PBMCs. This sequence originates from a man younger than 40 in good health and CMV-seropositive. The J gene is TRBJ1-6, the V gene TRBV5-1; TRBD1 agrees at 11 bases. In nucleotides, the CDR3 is TGCGCCAGCAGCTTGGCAGGGGACAGGGGGGTATCTTGGAATTCACCCCTCCACTTT. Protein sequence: CASSLAGDRGVSWNSPLHF.